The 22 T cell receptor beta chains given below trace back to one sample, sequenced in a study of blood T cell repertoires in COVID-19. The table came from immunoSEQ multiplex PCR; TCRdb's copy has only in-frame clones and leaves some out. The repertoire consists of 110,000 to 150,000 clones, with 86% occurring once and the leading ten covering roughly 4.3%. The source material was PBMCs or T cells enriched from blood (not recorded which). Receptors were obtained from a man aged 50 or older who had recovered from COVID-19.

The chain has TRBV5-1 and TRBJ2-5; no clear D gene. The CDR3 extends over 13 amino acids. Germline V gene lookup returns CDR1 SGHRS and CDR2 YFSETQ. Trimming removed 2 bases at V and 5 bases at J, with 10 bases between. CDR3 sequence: CASSFPVGETQYF. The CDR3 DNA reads TGCGCCAGCAGCTTCCCGGTCGGGGAGACCCAGTACTTC.

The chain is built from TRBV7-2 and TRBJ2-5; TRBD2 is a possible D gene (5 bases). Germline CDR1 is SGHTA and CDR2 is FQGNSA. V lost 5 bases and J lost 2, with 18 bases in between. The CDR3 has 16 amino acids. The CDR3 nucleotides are TGTGCCAGCAGCCTGAGTCGCACGGGATCTCAAGAGACCCAGTACTTC. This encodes CASSLSRTGSQETQYF.

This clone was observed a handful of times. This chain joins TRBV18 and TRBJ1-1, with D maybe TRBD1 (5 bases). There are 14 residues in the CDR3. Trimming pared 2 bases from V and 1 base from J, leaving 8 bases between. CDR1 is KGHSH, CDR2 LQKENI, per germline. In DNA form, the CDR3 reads TGTGCCAGCTCACCAGACAGCGCGAACACTGAAGCTTTCTTT. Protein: CASSPDSANTEAFF.

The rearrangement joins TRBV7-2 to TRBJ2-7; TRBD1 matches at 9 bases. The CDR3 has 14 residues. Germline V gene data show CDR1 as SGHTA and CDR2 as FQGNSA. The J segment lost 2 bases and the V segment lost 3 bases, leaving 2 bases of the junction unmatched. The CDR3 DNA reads TGTGCCAGCAGCTTTGACAGGGGGACCTACGAGCAGTACTTC. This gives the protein CASSFDRGTYEQYF.

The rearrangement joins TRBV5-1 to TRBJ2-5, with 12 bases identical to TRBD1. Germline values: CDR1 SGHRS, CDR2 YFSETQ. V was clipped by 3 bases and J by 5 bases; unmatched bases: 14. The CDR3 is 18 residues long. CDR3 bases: TGCGCCAGCAGCTCACTCCCCGGCGGGACAGGGGGCCTGGAGACCCAGTACTTC. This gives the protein CASSSLPGGTGGLETQYF.

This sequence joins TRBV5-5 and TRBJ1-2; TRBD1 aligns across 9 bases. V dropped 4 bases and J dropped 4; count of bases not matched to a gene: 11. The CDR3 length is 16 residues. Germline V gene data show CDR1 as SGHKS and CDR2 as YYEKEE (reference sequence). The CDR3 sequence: CASSTLPGQGAYGYTF. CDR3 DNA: TGTGCCAGCAGCACACTACCGGGACAGGGCGCCTATGGCTACACCTTC.

Here the CDR3 DNA reads TGCGCCAGCAGCTTACAGGGTGCCTATGGCTACACCTTC. Its protein is CASSLQGAYGYTF. V usage is TRBV5-1 and J usage is TRBJ1-2, with a tentative D call TRBD1 (6 bases). Germline-derived CDR1 and CDR2 are SGHRS and YFSETQ. The CDR3 loop spans 13 amino acids. Trimming shortened V by 2 bases and J by 4 bases, and 9 bases separated the two germline ends.

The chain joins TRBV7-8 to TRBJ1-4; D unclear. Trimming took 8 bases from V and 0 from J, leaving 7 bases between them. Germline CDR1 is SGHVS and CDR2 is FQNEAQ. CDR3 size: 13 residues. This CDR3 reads CASRRATNEKLFF. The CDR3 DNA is TGTGCCAGCCGGCGGGCAACTAATGAAAAACTGTTTTTT.

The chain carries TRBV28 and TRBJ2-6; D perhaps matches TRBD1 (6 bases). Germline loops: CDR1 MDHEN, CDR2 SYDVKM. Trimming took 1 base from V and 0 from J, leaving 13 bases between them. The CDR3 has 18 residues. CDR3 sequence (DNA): TGTGCCAGCAGTTTATTGGGACAAACCGGCTCTGGGGCCAACGTCCTGACTTTC. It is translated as CASSLLGQTGSGANVLTF.

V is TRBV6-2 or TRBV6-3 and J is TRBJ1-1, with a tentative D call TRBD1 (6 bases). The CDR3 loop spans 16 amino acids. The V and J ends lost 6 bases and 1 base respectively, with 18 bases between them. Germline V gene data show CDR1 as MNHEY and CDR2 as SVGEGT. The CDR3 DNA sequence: TGTGCCAGCAGCCGAGGACAGCTCTTAACGAACACTGAAGCTTTCTTT. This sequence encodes CASSRGQLLTNTEAFF.

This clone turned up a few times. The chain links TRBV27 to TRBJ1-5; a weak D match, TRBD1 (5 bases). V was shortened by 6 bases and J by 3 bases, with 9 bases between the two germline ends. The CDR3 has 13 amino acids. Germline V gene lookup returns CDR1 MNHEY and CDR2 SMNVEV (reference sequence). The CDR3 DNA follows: TGTGCCAGCAGCCCAGGGTACAATCAGCCCCAGCATTTT. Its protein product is CASSPGYNQPQHF.

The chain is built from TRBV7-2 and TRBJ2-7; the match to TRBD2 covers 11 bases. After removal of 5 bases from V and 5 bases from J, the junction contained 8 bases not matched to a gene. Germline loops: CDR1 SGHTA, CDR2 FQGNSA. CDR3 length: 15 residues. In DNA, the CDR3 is TGTGCCAGCAGCATAATAGCGGGAGGGCCCAACGAGCAGTACTTC. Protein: CASSIIAGGPNEQYF.

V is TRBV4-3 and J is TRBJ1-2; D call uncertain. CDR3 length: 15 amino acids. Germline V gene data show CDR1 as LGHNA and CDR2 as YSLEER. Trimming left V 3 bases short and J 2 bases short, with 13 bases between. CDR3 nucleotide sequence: TGCGCCAGCAGCCAGCGGGGAGACCGCAACTATGGCTACACCTTC. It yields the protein CASSQRGDRNYGYTF.

The CDR3 DNA reads TGTGCCAGTAGTATCGACTCCAACTATGGCTACACCTTC. Translating it yields CASSIDSNYGYTF. This sequence joins TRBV19 and TRBJ1-2; D gene uncertain. V lost 3 bases, J lost 2 bases, and 7 bases lay in between. This CDR3 comprises 13 residues. Germline CDR1 reads LNHDA; CDR2 reads SQIVND (reference sequence).

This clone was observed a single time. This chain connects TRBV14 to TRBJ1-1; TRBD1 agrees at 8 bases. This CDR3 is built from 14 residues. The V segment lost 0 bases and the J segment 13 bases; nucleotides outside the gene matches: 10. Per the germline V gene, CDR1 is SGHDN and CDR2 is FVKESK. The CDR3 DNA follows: TGTGCCAGCAGCCAAGATTTCACGACAGGGGCTTATTTCTTT. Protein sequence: CASSQDFTTGAYFF.

The CDR3 DNA sequence: TGTGCGATAGGACTAGCGGTCACCGGGGAGCTGTTTTTT. Protein product: CAIGLAVTGELFF. The rearrangement uses TRBV28 and TRBJ2-2, with 10 bases aligning to TRBD2. Germline CDR1 reads MDHEN; CDR2 reads SYDVKM. The CDR3 totals 13 residues.

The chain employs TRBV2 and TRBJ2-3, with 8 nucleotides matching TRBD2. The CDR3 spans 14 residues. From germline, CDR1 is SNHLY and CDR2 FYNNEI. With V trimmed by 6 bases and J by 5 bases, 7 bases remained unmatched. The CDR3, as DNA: TGTGCCAGCAGGGCGGGCCTAGCGGGAGATACGCAGTATTTT. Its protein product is CASRAGLAGDTQYF.

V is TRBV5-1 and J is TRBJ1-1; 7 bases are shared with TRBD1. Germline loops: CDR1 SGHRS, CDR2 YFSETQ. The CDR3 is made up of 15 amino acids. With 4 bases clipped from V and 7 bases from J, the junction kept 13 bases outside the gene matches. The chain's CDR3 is CASSDMTGKVGEAFF. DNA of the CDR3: TGCGCCAGCAGCGACATGACAGGGAAGGTTGGTGAAGCTTTCTTT.

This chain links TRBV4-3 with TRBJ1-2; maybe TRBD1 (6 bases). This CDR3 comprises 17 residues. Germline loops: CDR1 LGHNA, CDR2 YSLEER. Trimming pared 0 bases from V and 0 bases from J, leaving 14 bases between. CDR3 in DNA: TGCGCCAGCAGCCAAGATCTTGGGGGGGCGGCTAACTATGGCTACACCTTC. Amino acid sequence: CASSQDLGGAANYGYTF.

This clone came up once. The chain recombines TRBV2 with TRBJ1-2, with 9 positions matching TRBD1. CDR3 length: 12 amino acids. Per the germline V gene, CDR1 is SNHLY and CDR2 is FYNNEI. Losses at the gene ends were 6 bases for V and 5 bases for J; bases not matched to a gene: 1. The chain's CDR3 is CASSGQGYGYTF. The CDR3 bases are TGTGCCAGCAGCGGACAGGGGTATGGCTACACCTTC.

CDR3 DNA sequence: TGTGCCAGCAGCAGGGACAGCTATGGCTACACCTTC. Translation: CASSRDSYGYTF. The chain carries TRBV6-5 and TRBJ1-2, with 7 bases aligning to TRBD1. The V gene's germline CDR1 is MNHEY and CDR2 SVGAGI. This CDR3 has 12 residues. Trimming removed 6 bases from V and 4 bases from J; junction bases left unmatched: 2.

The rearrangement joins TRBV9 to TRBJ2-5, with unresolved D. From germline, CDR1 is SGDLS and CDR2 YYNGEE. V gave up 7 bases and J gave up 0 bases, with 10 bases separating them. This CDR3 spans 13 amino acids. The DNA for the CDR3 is TGTGCCAGCGGTCAGGTGTACCAAGAGACCCAGTACTTC. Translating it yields CASGQVYQETQYF.